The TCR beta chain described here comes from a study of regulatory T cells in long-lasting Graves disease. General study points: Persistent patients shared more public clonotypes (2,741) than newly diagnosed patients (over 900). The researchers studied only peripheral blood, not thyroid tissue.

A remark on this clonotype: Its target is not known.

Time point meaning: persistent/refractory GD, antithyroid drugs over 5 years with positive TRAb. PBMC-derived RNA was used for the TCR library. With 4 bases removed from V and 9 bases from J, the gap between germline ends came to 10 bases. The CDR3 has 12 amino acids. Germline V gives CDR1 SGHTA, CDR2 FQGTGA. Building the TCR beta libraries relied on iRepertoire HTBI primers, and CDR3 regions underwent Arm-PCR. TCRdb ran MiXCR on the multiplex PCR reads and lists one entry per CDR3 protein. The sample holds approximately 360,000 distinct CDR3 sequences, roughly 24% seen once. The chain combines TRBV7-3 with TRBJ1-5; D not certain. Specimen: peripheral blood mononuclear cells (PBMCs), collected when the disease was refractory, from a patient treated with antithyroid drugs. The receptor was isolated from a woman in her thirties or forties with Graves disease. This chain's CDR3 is CASSSSFGPQHF. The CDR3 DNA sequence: TGTGCCAGCAGCTCGTCTTTTGGGCCCCAGCATTTT.